The subject of this entry is one TCR beta chain. This specimen comes from a study of cytomegalovirus exposure and HLA in healthy donors. Use of 60 Vbeta and 13 Jbeta primers characterized the PCR. Assay used: immunoSEQ multiplex PCR; TCRdb lists only in-frame clones, some missing. The sample has about 190,000 clones; around 83% are singletons. Germline V gene lookup returns CDR1 MGHDK and CDR2 SYGVNS. CDR3 length: 13 residues. The germline V and J ends were trimmed by 6 bases and 10 bases, with 13 bases remaining between them. The chain carries TRBV25-1 and TRBJ1-6, with D hard to call. Sequenced sample: PBMCs. The origin of this receptor is a woman aged 45 to 65 in good health and CMV-seropositive. CDR3 protein: CASRRQLRSPLHF. CDR3 coding DNA: TGTGCCAGCAGACGCCAGCTGCGGTCACCCCTCCACTTT.